This TCR beta chain was found in a study of human T cells and chemical hapten exposure. Study details: Upper-back patches of 0.01% DPC were read at 6 days. Alopecia universalis, totalis or areata was present in patients who were mostly female.

Time point here: patch test 2, 6 weeks after DPC sensitization. Treatment here: therapeutic diphenylcyclopropenone sensitization with weekly scalp DPC. Findings and caveats of the study: Clustering by CDR3 similarity yielded significantly more large clusters from expanded TCRs than controls.

This clonotype was found many times. The antigen is undetermined. Under the authors' procedure: Samples held a median of around 96,000 TCRs, range roughly 23,224–700,000. Each CDR3 protein is one row after TCRdb ran MiXCR on the RACE reads. TCRdb's processing, not the authors', yielded these V and J calls. The table records roughly 380,000 distinct CDR3 sequences, roughly 6.3% of them present only once. J gave up 6 bases and V 4 bases, and 5 bases lay outside the gene matches. Germline CDR1 is SGHRS and CDR2 is YFSETQ. The CDR3 has 13 amino acids. Specimen: whole blood, collected in connection with sensitization to the hapten diphenylcyclopropenone (DPC). This clonotype was obtained from a woman aged 18-35 years with alopecia areata. Some clones in this sample may be carry-over from other donors' samples. The chain links TRBV5-1 to TRBJ1-2; 8 bases map to TRBD1. The CDR3 region is CASSLTGQDGYTF. The DNA of the CDR3 is TGCGCCAGCAGCCTGACGGGACAGGATGGCTACACCTTC.